These 12 T cell receptor beta chains share one sample of origin, sequenced in a study of blood T cells in healthy people across ages (dated by TCRdb to 2013 to 2016). Library preparation used 5' RACE. Sequencer: Illumina HiSeq 2500. A second PCR of about 7 to 12 cycles was run with a J-beta primer mix and a sample-barcoded 5' primer. TCRdb reworked the public reads: Q25 trimming with fastp, MiXCR clone assembly, productive beta chains retained. One record per CDR3 amino acid sequence lists the most common genes and DNA. This sample lists about 540,000 distinct CDR3 sequences; approximately 25% were detected once. The ten largest clones represent roughly 9.4% of the sample. These data were also reused for a study on T cells of mothers and their children.

Sequenced sample: blood. The receptors were gathered from a boy younger than 18 in good health.

This clonotype came up a few times. At one end the junction does not follow the germline gene, possibly because of a read error. The rearrangement uses TRBV28 and TRBJ1-6; D possibly corresponds to TRBD1 (5 bases). The V gene's germline CDR1 is MDHEN and CDR2 SYDVKM. This CDR3 region has 13 residues. The CDR3 spells CASRYDSNSPPHF. DNA for the CDR3: TGTGCCAGCAGATATGACAGCAATTCACCCCCCCACTTT.

The chain links TRBV28 to TRBJ1-5, with 9 bases matching TRBD1. Germline V gene lookup returns CDR1 MDHEN and CDR2 SYDVKM. With V trimmed by 7 bases and J by 3 bases, 7 bases remained unmatched. CDR3 length: 15 amino acids. CDR3 sequence: CASKEGQGYNQPQHF. CDR3 bases: TGTGCCAGCAAGGAGGGACAGGGCTACAATCAGCCCCAGCATTTT.

This clonotype was recorded a few times. The rearrangement uses TRBV4-3 and TRBJ2-3, with D unresolved. The CDR3 length is 11 residues. Germline CDR1 reads LGHNA; CDR2 reads YSLEER. V was trimmed by 8 bases and J by 8 bases, leaving 11 bases between them. The CDR3 reads CASSNHRTQYF. In DNA, the CDR3 is TGCGCCAGCTCCAATCACCGTACGCAGTATTTT.

The chain uses TRBV9 and TRBJ2-7; D unresolved. This CDR3 region has 14 residues. Germline V gene data show CDR1 as SGDLS and CDR2 as YYNGEE. Trimming took off 0 bases at V and 3 bases at J, with 10 bases between the two ends. In DNA form, the CDR3 reads TGTGCCAGCAGCGTAGATGACGGTGGCTACGAGCAGTACTTC. This sequence encodes CASSVDDGGYEQYF.

This clonotype was found a few times. The gene calls are TRBV7-9 and TRBJ2-5; 7 bases fit TRBD1. Near its end, the DNA agrees better with TRBJ2-7, so the J call may be wrong. Germline loops: CDR1 SEHNR, CDR2 FQNEAQ (reference sequence). The CDR3 has 14 residues. The CDR3 DNA follows: TGTGCCAGCAGCTCAGGACAGGAGTACTACGAGCAGTACTTC. Amino acids: CASSSGQEYYEQYF.

As concerns this clonotype: Mismatch with germline at one junction end may stem from a read error. This chain joins TRBV7-8 and TRBJ2-5; 8 bases align to TRBD2. This CDR3 has 16 amino acids. The V gene's germline CDR1 is SGHVS and CDR2 FQNEAQ. CDR3 DNA sequence: TGTGCCAGCAGCTTACGTATGGGACTAGGAAGAGAGACCCAGCACTTC. As protein: CASSLRMGLGRETQHF.

The chain couples TRBV6-2 or TRBV6-3 to TRBJ1-5; D possibly corresponds to TRBD1 (6 bases). V lost 0 bases, J lost 7 bases, and 10 bases lay in between. This CDR3 spans 14 amino acids. Germline CDR1 and CDR2: MNHEY and SVGEGT. The CDR3 sequence: CASSYSTGKQPQHF. The CDR3, as DNA: TGTGCCAGCAGTTACTCCACAGGGAAACAGCCCCAGCATTTT.

This clonotype occurred a few times. The chain is built from TRBV5-1 and TRBJ2-1; a possible D gene is TRBD2 (5 bases). This CDR3 has 13 residues. In germline, CDR1 is SGHRS, CDR2 YFSETQ. V lost 1 base and J lost 10, with 12 bases in between. The CDR3 protein is CASSLLSGSEQFF. CDR3 DNA sequence: TGCGCCAGCAGCTTGCTCTCGGGGTCCGAGCAGTTCTTC.

This clonotype was counted only a few times. The V and J genes are TRBV5-1 and TRBJ2-7; 10 nucleotides line up with TRBD1. CDR1 is SGHRS, CDR2 YFSETQ, per germline. The CDR3 loop spans 16 amino acids. With V trimmed by 4 bases and J by 3 bases, 10 bases remained unmatched. The CDR3 sequence is CASSTTRTGGFYEQYF. CDR3 DNA: TGCGCCAGCAGCACTACGCGGACAGGGGGATTCTACGAGCAGTACTTC.

This clonotype appeared a few times. J is TRBJ1-2 and V is TRBV27; TRBD1 agrees at 8 bases. Trimming took 2 bases from V and 7 from J; bases not matched to a gene: 12. Germline V CDR1 and CDR2: MNHEY, SMNVEV (reference sequence). This CDR3 is 16 amino acids long. This CDR3 is CASSLRLETGETGYTF. The DNA of the CDR3 is TGTGCCAGCAGTTTACGTCTTGAGACAGGGGAGACTGGCTACACCTTC.

This clonotype was observed a handful of times. V is TRBV7-2 and J is TRBJ2-3; 12 bases align to TRBD2. Germline loops: CDR1 SGHTA, CDR2 FQGNSA. The CDR3 has 18 amino acids. The ends lost 0 bases at V and 2 bases at J; junction bases unmatched: 6. The DNA for the CDR3 is TGTGCCAGCAGCTTAGCCTACACTAGCGGGGGGCTCACAGATACGCAGTATTTT. It yields the protein CASSLAYTSGGLTDTQYF. Drawing the rest from reference TRBV7-2 and TRBJ2-3, the complete variable domain is GAGVSQSPSNKVTEKGKDVELRCDPISGHTALYWYRQSLGQGLEFLIYFQGNSAPDKSGLPSDRFSAERTGGSVSTLTIQRTQQEDSAVYLCASSLAYTSGGLTDTQYFGPGTRLTVL.

The CDR3 region is CASSAGQGGVQQYF. The CDR3 region has the DNA TGTGCCAGCAGCGCCGGACAGGGAGGGGTCCAGCAGTACTTC. The chain combines TRBV28 with TRBJ2-7; the D gene is possibly TRBD1 (8 bases). Trimming left V 6 bases short and J 8 bases short, with 20 bases between. CDR1 is MDHEN, CDR2 SYDVKM, per germline. CDR3 length equals 14 residues.